This T cell receptor (beta chain) was identified in a study of blood T cell repertoires in COVID-19. At the level of the study: Specimens from acute and convalescent COVID-19 originated in the United States, Italy and Spain.

This clone was seen only a few times. V was clipped by 0 bases and J by 8 bases, with 12 bases between them. Per the germline V gene, CDR1 is SGHRS and CDR2 is YFSETQ. The CDR3 has 15 amino acids. Per the study methods: Scientists estimated how many nucleated cells there were by amplifying reference gene primers. Produced via immunoSEQ multiplex PCR; TCRdb's table is partial and in-frame only. Clonal size and the V and J genes are those of that table, whereas D and trimming came from the DNA. The sample lists 270,000 or so clones, around 89% occurring once. This receptor was obtained from a man in his forties or fifties with acute or convalescent COVID-19. Input material: peripheral blood. The chain has TRBV5-1 and TRBJ1-6; D may be TRBD1 (5 bases). The CDR3 spells CASSLGSLGDSPLHF. DNA for the CDR3: TGCGCCAGCAGCTTGGGAAGTTTAGGGGATTCACCCCTCCACTTT.